This T cell receptor beta chain comes out of a study of cytomegalovirus exposure and HLA in healthy donors. Study at large: HLA-typed donors contributed around 82 million unique TCRs, which were held in an early data release.

Study-level points and caveats: Reportedly, TCR beta sequences accurately predicted HLA-A and HLA-B alleles in most subjects. In a later analysis, donors in an Asian-associated ancestry cluster reportedly had fewer N-insertions in productive TCRs than the cohort mean.

The CDR3 is 16 amino acids. The ends lost 1 base at V and 1 base at J; junction bases unmatched: 2. Germline CDR1 is MDHEN and CDR2 is SYDVKM. Comment on this clone: Its antigen remains unknown.

Both 60 Vbeta primers and 13 Jbeta primers went into the PCR. Clones were sequenced by immunoSEQ multiplex PCR, and TCRdb holds only the in-frame ones, with some missing. The table has about 140,000 clones, 73% seen once. This TCR was recovered from a woman in her thirties or forties in good health and CMV-seronegative. The rearrangement uses TRBV28 and TRBJ2-2; 8 bases agree with TRBD2. Sequences were obtained from PBMCs. Here the CDR3 DNA reads TGTGCCAGCAGTTTATTGAGCGGGGGGAACACCGGGGAGCTGTTTTTT. Translating gives CASSLLSGGNTGELFF.